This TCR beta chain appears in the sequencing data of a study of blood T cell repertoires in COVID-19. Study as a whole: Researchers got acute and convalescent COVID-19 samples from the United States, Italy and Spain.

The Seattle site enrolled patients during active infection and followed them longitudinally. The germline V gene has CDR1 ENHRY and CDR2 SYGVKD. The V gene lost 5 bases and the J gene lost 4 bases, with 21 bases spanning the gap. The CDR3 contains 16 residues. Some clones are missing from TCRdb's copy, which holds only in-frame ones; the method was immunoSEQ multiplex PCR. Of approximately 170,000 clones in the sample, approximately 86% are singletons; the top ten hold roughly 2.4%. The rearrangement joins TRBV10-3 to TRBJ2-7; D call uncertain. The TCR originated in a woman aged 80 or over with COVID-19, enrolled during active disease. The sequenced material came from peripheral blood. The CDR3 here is CAISKSLGMGPYEQYF. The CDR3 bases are TGTGCCATCAGTAAATCGTTGGGCATGGGCCCATACGAGCAGTACTTC.